The rows below give T cell receptor beta chains drawn from one sample of a study of T cells in localized non-small cell lung cancer. The data were produced by immunoSEQ multiplex PCR, yet TCRdb's version contains in-frame clones alone and is incomplete. The sample gives tens of thousands of clones, 75% to 85% of which show up once; around 4.1% is in the top ten. The material sequenced was peripheral blood, taken before any cancer treatment. The source of these receptors is a woman between 35 and 70 years old with stage I lung adenocarcinoma. Both conserved end residues are part of each CDR3. A D gene is named only where the DNA matches it firmly. Where a row states a size, it is once, few, many or the class of an expanded clone; other rows omit it.

cdr3_nt,cdr3_aa,d_call,j_call,v_call,cdr3_length,clone_size
TGTGCCAGCTCACCACCGTTGATAGCGACCGAGCAGTACTTC,CASSPPLIATEQYF,.,TRBJ2-7,TRBV18,14,.
TGTGCCATCATAGGGACAGGGAGCCCTGAAGCTTTCTTT,CAIIGTGSPEAFF,TRBD1,TRBJ1-1,TRBV10-3,13,few
TGTGCCAGCAGCCGTACTAGCAGCACCCACAATGAGCAGTTCTTC,CASSRTSSTHNEQFF,.,TRBJ2-1,TRBV7-2,15,once
TGCGCCAGCAGCCAAGAATTATCCCAGTCCCGCACTGAAGCTTTCTTT,CASSQELSQSRTEAFF,.,TRBJ1-1,TRBV4-1,16,.
TGTGCCAGCAGTTACGCGGGAGCTGAAGCTTTCTTT,CASSYAGAEAFF,.,TRBJ1-1,TRBV6-5,12,once
TGTGCCAGCGGCAGGGGGCTCACCACTGAAGCTTTCTTT,CASGRGLTTEAFF,TRBD1,TRBJ1-1,TRBV2,13,.
TGCGCCAGCAGCCAAGATTGGGCGGGGGGGCTCGCCTACGAGCAGTACTTC,CASSQDWAGGLAYEQYF,TRBD2,TRBJ2-7,TRBV4-1,17,.
TGTGCCAGCTCGCTTAGCTCAGCGGGAATGCGTGGCTACACCTTC,CASSLSSAGMRGYTF,.,TRBJ1-2,TRBV18,15,.
TGCGCCAGCAGCTTGACGAAAGTTATGGCCACAGTTCGGCTCCAAGAGACCCAGTACTTC,CASSLTKVMATVRLQETQYF,.,TRBJ2-5,TRBV5-1,20,.
TGTGCCAGCGCCATGTCTCCTTCCGAAAAACTGTTTTTT,CASAMSPSEKLFF,.,TRBJ1-4,TRBV11-2,13,.
TGTGCCAGCAGCTTAGCGTATGGTCTGCAGCACTTT,CASSLAYGLQHF,.,TRBJ1-6,TRBV7-6,12,once
TGTGCCACCAGCAGAGGGAATATCGCCGGGGAGCTGTTTTTT,CATSRGNIAGELFF,.,TRBJ2-2,TRBV15,14,few
TGCGCCAGCAGGGAGGGGTTTAACTATGGCTACACCTTC,CASREGFNYGYTF,.,TRBJ1-2,TRBV5-1,13,.
TGTGCCAGTAGTATAGTAGCACTACCGAGCTCCTACGAGCAGTACTTC,CASSIVALPSSYEQYF,.,TRBJ2-7,TRBV19,16,.
TGCGCCAGCAGCTTAGGACAGGGGGCTGAAGCTTTCTTT,CASSLGQGAEAFF,TRBD1,TRBJ1-1,TRBV5-1,13,.
TGTGCCAGCAGTCCTACAGTGGAGGTCCAAGAAGCTGATACGCAGTATTTT,CASSPTVEVQEADTQYF,.,TRBJ2-3,TRBV5-6,17,.
TGTGCCAGTAGTATCGGCCCACTCACAGATACGCAGTATTTT,CASSIGPLTDTQYF,.,TRBJ2-3,TRBV19,14,few
TGTGCCAGCAGTTCTCGGGCCGTTTCCTATGGCTACACCTTC,CASSSRAVSYGYTF,.,TRBJ1-2,TRBV28,14,.
TGTGCCAGCATCTCAGACAGGCGGAGCTCCTACGAGCAGTACTTC,CASISDRRSSYEQYF,.,TRBJ2-7,TRBV7-2,15,.
TGCGCCAGCAATTCGGGACAGGCGAGGGTCAATGAGCAGTTCTTC,CASNSGQARVNEQFF,TRBD1,TRBJ2-1,TRBV5-1,15,few
TGTGCCAGCAGCTTGGGTAGCGCCCGAAGATCCAATGAGCAGTTCTTC,CASSLGSARRSNEQFF,.,TRBJ2-1,TRBV5-8,16,few
TGTGCCGTACCAGCGGCGTTCTTC,CAVPAAFF,.,TRBJ2-1,TRBV7-9,8,.
TGTGCCACCAGCAGAGATCGGGCAGGGGGAGTTGACATTCAGTACTTC,CATSRDRAGGVDIQYF,TRBD1,TRBJ2-4,TRBV15,16,.
TGCGCCAGCAGTGTCGAGACTAGCGGTACCACAATGAAGCAGTTCTTC,CASSVETSGTTMKQFF,TRBD2,TRBJ2-1,TRBV10-2,16,.
TGCAGTGCCGGGTCTCCCTATGGCTACACCTTC,CSAGSPYGYTF,.,TRBJ1-2,TRBV20-1,11,.
TGTGCCTGGACCCAGGGAGGCAAGGCTTTCTTT,CAWTQGGKAFF,.,TRBJ1-1,TRBV30,11,.
TGTGCCAGCAGTGATCGTCTCCCAGCCACAGATACGCAGTATTTT,CASSDRLPATDTQYF,.,TRBJ2-3,TRBV2,15,.
TGTGCCAGCAGCCGAGACAGGGGCACTGAAGCTTTCTTT,CASSRDRGTEAFF,TRBD1,TRBJ1-1,TRBV11-2,13,.
TGTGCCAGCAGCTTAGATCCCAGGGGGAGAGGGGGCTACACCTTC,CASSLDPRGRGGYTF,TRBD1,TRBJ1-2,TRBV11-2,15,medium-sized
TGTGCCAGCAGTCAGACTGCTATTAATTCACCCCTCCACTTT,CASSQTAINSPLHF,.,TRBJ1-6,TRBV25-1,14,few
TGTGCCAGCAGTGAAGACAGGGGGTTTAAAGCTTTCTTT,CASSEDRGFKAFF,TRBD1,TRBJ1-1,TRBV6-5,13,.
TGTGCTAGTGGTTTGGGGGACAGGGGAAACGAGCAGTACTTC,CASGLGDRGNEQYF,TRBD1,TRBJ2-7,TRBV12-5,14,.
TGTGCCAGCAGCGCTGAGGCCAGTTATGGGAATGAGCAGTTCTTC,CASSAEASYGNEQFF,.,TRBJ2-1,TRBV25-1,15,.
TGCAGCGTTCGCTCCGGTGGGAGTAGTGGCTACACCTTC,CSVRSGGSSGYTF,.,TRBJ1-2,TRBV29-1,13,.
TGCGCCAGCAGCTTGGAGTCGGGCCTCTACGAGCAGTACTTC,CASSLESGLYEQYF,.,TRBJ2-7,TRBV5-1,14,.
TGTGCCAGCAGTGAAGGAGCCCTAGGGGGCAATCAGCCCCAGCATTTT,CASSEGALGGNQPQHF,.,TRBJ1-5,TRBV2,16,.
TGTGCCAGCAGCTTAAATGGGGCAGACCAAGAGACCCAGTACTTC,CASSLNGADQETQYF,.,TRBJ2-5,TRBV7-3,15,once
TGCGCCAGCAGCTTGGCGGGGCCGGGCGTTTCTGGAAACACCATATATTTT,CASSLAGPGVSGNTIYF,.,TRBJ1-3,TRBV5-1,17,.
TGTGCCAGCAGCTTTATTACAGGCGGCTATGGCTACACCTTC,CASSFITGGYGYTF,.,TRBJ1-2,TRBV5-6,14,.
TGCAGCGTTGGGTCATACGCTGGCGTTCAGCCCCAGCATTTT,CSVGSYAGVQPQHF,.,TRBJ1-5,TRBV29-1,14,once
TGTGCCAGCACAGCCAGGGAAAACAATGAGCAGTTCTTC,CASTARENNEQFF,.,TRBJ2-1,TRBV6-5,13,.
TGCGCCAGCGCAACTAGCGGGGGGGGAGAGACCCAGTACTTC,CASATSGGGETQYF,TRBD2,TRBJ2-5,TRBV5-1,14,.